Shown below are 23 T cell receptor beta chains from a single sample sequenced in a study of T cells in localized non-small cell lung cancer. Some clones are missing from TCRdb's copy, which holds only in-frame ones; the method was immunoSEQ multiplex PCR. The sample comprises roughly 58,000 clones, about four fifths of which are singletons, and under 5% rests with the top ten. The material was PBMCs, obtained before any cancer treatment. The receptors come from a man between 40 and 70 years old with stage II lung adenocarcinoma.

The chain couples TRBV7-3 to TRBJ2-3; D is unclear. This CDR3 comprises 13 residues. The germline V and J ends were trimmed by 0 bases and 2 bases, with 3 bases remaining between them. Germline lookup yields CDR1 SGHTA and CDR2 FQGTGA. The CDR3 coding sequence is TGTGCCAGCAGCTTAACCACCACAGATACGCAGTATTTT. Translated: CASSLTTTDTQYF. The entire variable domain, with the rest obtained from reference TRBV7-3 and TRBJ2-3, is as follows: GAGVSQTPSNKVTEKGKYVELRCDPISGHTALYWYRQSLGQGPEFLIYFQGTGAADDSGLPNDRFFAVRPEGSVSTLKIQRTERGDSAVYLCASSLTTTDTQYFGPGTRLTVL.

This sequence joins TRBV7-6 and TRBJ1-2, with D tentatively TRBD1 (6 bases). Trimming stripped 5 bases from V and 4 bases from J, with 14 bases between. Germline V gene lookup returns CDR1 SGHVS and CDR2 FNYEAQ. This CDR3 is 14 amino acids long. The CDR3 region is CASSPGGGGYGYTF. The CDR3 nucleotides read TGTGCCAGCAGCCCGGGGGGCGGAGGCTATGGCTACACCTTC.

The genes are TRBV4-3 and TRBJ2-2; D remains unclear. Germline V gene data show CDR1 as LGHNA and CDR2 as YSLEER. The V end was cut by 0 bases, the J end by 4 bases, with 6 bases between. The CDR3 is made up of 14 amino acids. CDR3 bases: TGCGCCAGCAGCCAAGATCGAGCCACCGGGGAGCTGTTTTTT. Its protein is CASSQDRATGELFF.

This chain uses TRBV19 with TRBJ2-3, with a weak D call TRBD2 (5 bases). Germline lookup yields CDR1 LNHDA and CDR2 SQIVND (reference sequence). The V end was cut by 4 bases, the J end by 5 bases, with 31 bases between. The CDR3 is made up of 20 amino acids. CDR3 residues: CASSNSGWARESGEGDTQYF. DNA for the CDR3: TGTGCCAGTAGTAATAGTGGGTGGGCTAGGGAGAGCGGAGAGGGAGATACGCAGTATTTT.

This chain joins TRBV6-6 and TRBJ2-2, with D hard to call. V lost 0 bases, J lost 4 bases, and 12 bases lay in between. CDR3 length: 16 amino acids. Germline values: CDR1 MNHNY, CDR2 SVGAGI (reference sequence). The CDR3 DNA reads TGTGCCAGCAGTTACTCATTCAACAGACCCACCGGGGAGCTGTTTTTT. Translating gives CASSYSFNRPTGELFF.

The chain has TRBV27 and TRBJ2-3, with TRBD1 matching over 10 bases. CDR3 length: 15 residues. V lost 5 bases, J lost 5 bases, and 7 bases stayed unmatched. CDR1 and CDR2 from the germline V gene are MNHEY and SMNVEV (reference sequence). CDR3 nucleotide sequence: TGTGCCAGCAGTGACAGGGGGCGCGGGGAAGATACGCAGTATTTT. This sequence encodes CASSDRGRGEDTQYF.

The rearrangement joins TRBV25-1 to TRBJ2-4; either TRBD1 or TRBD2 may fit D (7 bases each). The CDR3 has 14 amino acids. V lost 2 bases to trimming and J lost 9 bases, with 14 bases between them. CDR1 MGHDK and CDR2 SYGVNS come from the germline V gene. In DNA, the CDR3 is TGTGCCAGCAGTGAAGGGAGGGGGCCTGGCATTCAGTACTTC. It yields the protein CASSEGRGPGIQYF.

The gene calls are TRBV5-4 and TRBJ2-1, with 7 bases fitting TRBD2. Germline V gene data show CDR1 as SGHNT and CDR2 as YYREEE (reference sequence). V lost 6 bases and J lost 4; bases outside the gene matches: 10. CDR3 length equals 15 residues. Here the CDR3 reads CASKSPGGPYNEQFF. The CDR3 DNA is TGTGCCAGCAAGTCCCCGGGAGGACCGTACAATGAGCAGTTCTTC. The full variable domain, in which reference TRBV5-4 and TRBJ2-1 provide the parts outside the CDR3, is ETGVTQSPTHLIKTRGQQVTLRCSSQSGHNTVSWYQQALGQGPQFIFQYYREEENGRGNFPPRFSGLQFPNYSSELNVNALELDDSALYLCASKSPGGPYNEQFFGPGTRLTVL.

This chain uses TRBV7-2 with TRBJ2-3, with 9 positions matching TRBD2. V dropped 0 bases and J dropped 0; count of bases not matched to a gene: 4. The germline V gene encodes CDR1 SGHTA and CDR2 FQGNSA. The CDR3 length is 17 residues. CDR3 DNA sequence: TGTGCCAGCAGCTTAGCGGGACTAGCTTCTAGCACAGATACGCAGTATTTT. Translating gives CASSLAGLASSTDTQYF.

This chain connects TRBV5-1 to TRBJ1-1, with unresolved D. There are 13 residues in the CDR3. Germline V lookup: CDR1 SGHRS, CDR2 YFSETQ. Trimming pared 4 bases from V and 5 bases from J, leaving 12 bases between. The CDR3 DNA is TGCGCCAGCAGCCCAGCACGGGGTACTGAAGCTTTCTTT. Amino acids: CASSPARGTEAFF.

V and J are TRBV5-1 and TRBJ2-7; TRBD1 is a possible D gene (6 bases). The CDR3 has 14 residues. V gave up 1 base and J gave up 4 bases, with 12 bases separating them. Germline values: CDR1 SGHRS, CDR2 YFSETQ. CDR3: CASSLTGRGYEQYF. CDR3 DNA sequence: TGCGCCAGCAGCTTGACAGGGAGAGGGTACGAGCAGTACTTC.

The rearrangement joins TRBV6-6 to TRBJ2-3; possible D gene TRBD2, 5 bases. The CDR3 is 13 residues long. Germline assignment: CDR1 MNHNY and CDR2 SVGAGI (reference sequence). The V and J ends lost 2 bases and 9 bases respectively, with 12 bases between them. CDR3 sequence: CASSYRIGETQYF. The CDR3 DNA is TGTGCCAGCAGTTACAGAATCGGGGAGACGCAGTATTTT.

This clone was picked up a small number of times. The chain combines TRBV18 with TRBJ1-5; 7 positions agree with TRBD1. The CDR3 runs 15 residues. Trimming took 2 bases from V and 6 from J; bases not matched to a gene: 7. The germline CDR1 and CDR2 sequences are KGHSH and LQKENI. The CDR3 sequence: CASSPTGDKSQPQHF. CDR3 bases: TGTGCCAGCTCACCAACAGGGGACAAGAGTCAGCCCCAGCATTTT.

V is TRBV7-8 and J is TRBJ2-2, with 8 bases aligning to TRBD2. The junction had 3 bases not matched to a gene; V was cut back by 5 bases and J by 1 base. The CDR3 has 15 amino acids. Germline assignment: CDR1 SGHVS and CDR2 FQNEAQ. CDR3 nucleotides: TGTGCCAGCAGCCCTCTAGCGGGGAACACCGGGGAGCTGTTTTTT. Translated, it gives CASSPLAGNTGELFF.

This clone was counted once. The chain combines TRBV30 with TRBJ1-2, with a possible D match to TRBD1 (5 bases). This CDR3 has 13 amino acids. CDR1 is GTSNPN and CDR2 is SVGIG in the germline V gene (reference sequence). Trimming removed 1 base from V and 8 bases from J, with 14 bases in between. The CDR3: CAWSAWDLWGYTF. The CDR3 region has the DNA TGTGCCTGGAGTGCCTGGGACCTTTGGGGCTACACCTTC. Together with reference TRBV30 and TRBJ1-2, the CDR3 gives the full variable domain: SQTIHQWPATLVQPVGSPLSLECTVEGTSNPNLYWYRQAAGRGLQLLFYSVGIGQISSEVPQNLSASRPQDRQFILSSKKLLLSDSGFYLCAWSAWDLWGYTFGSGTRLTVV.

This rearrangement joins TRBV30 to TRBJ2-5; D could derive from TRBD1 or TRBD2 (5 bases each). The germline V and J ends were trimmed by 5 bases and 0 bases, with 28 bases remaining between them. Germline V gene data show CDR1 as GTSNPN and CDR2 as SVGIG (reference sequence). The CDR3 totals 19 residues. The CDR3 region is CAWPSPQRGRELYQETQYF. DNA of the CDR3: TGTGCCTGGCCTAGCCCGCAACGGGGCAGGGAATTGTACCAAGAGACCCAGTACTTC.

This chain uses TRBV14 with TRBJ1-1; D perhaps matches TRBD1 (5 bases). V lost 4 bases and J lost 11, with 17 bases in between. CDR3 size: 13 residues. Germline CDR1 and CDR2: SGHDN and FVKESK. CDR3 sequence (DNA): TGTGCCAGCAGCCTCCGGATCTTAGGGGAGGCTTTCTTT. It specifies CASSLRILGEAFF. Complete variable domain (other parts from reference TRBV14 and TRBJ1-1): EAGVTQFPSHSVIEKGQTVTLRCDPISGHDNLYWYRRVMGKEIKFLLHFVKESKQDESGMPNNRFLAERTGGTYSTLKVQPAELEDSGVYFCASSLRILGEAFFGQGTRLTVV.

This clone was counted a few times. The chain recombines TRBV6-1 with TRBJ1-1; 8 positions match TRBD1. Unmatched junction bases numbered 5, after V lost 5 bases and J lost 3 bases. CDR1 is MNHNS and CDR2 is SASEGT in the germline V gene. The CDR3 spans 14 residues. CDR3 region: CASSHRGQDTEAFF. In DNA form, the CDR3 reads TGTGCCAGCAGTCATAGGGGACAGGACACTGAAGCTTTCTTT.

The CDR3 sequence: CASSPQRYFQETQYF. DNA for the CDR3: TGTGCCAGCTCACCACAACGGTATTTCCAAGAGACCCAGTACTTC. V and J are TRBV18 and TRBJ2-5; D is unclear. Germline CDR1 reads KGHSH; CDR2 reads LQKENI. Trimming removed 1 base from V and 1 base from J, with 10 bases in between. The CDR3 contains 15 residues.

The chain's CDR3 is CASSRFEGPTDTQYF. CDR3 nucleotides: TGCGCCAGCAGCCGTTTTGAGGGTCCCACAGATACGCAGTATTTT. The gene calls are TRBV5-1 and TRBJ2-3, with D possibly matching TRBD2 (5 bases). V lost 4 bases to trimming and J lost 2 bases, with 14 bases between them. This CDR3 has 15 amino acids. In germline, CDR1 is SGHRS, CDR2 YFSETQ.

V gene TRBV15 combines with J gene TRBJ2-1, with 10 bases identical to TRBD2. The junction had 12 bases not matched to a gene; V was cut back by 7 bases and J by 6 bases. The CDR3 totals 16 residues. Germline V gene sequence: CDR1 LNHNV, CDR2 YYDKDF (reference sequence). The CDR3 protein is CATTDLGASGSNEQFF. The CDR3, as DNA: TGTGCCACCACCGATTTGGGGGCTAGCGGGAGCAATGAGCAGTTCTTC.

The DNA for the CDR3 is TGTGCCAGCAGTTCGGACAGGCTGCTCCGCGGCTACACCTTC. It encodes CASSSDRLLRGYTF. The V and J genes are TRBV6-5 and TRBJ1-2, with 7 bases fitting TRBD1. With V trimmed by 4 bases and J by 8 bases, 10 bases remained unmatched. Germline CDR1 reads MNHEY; CDR2 reads SVGAGI. This CDR3 region has 14 residues.

This clone was picked up many times. This sequence joins TRBV7-2 and TRBJ1-2; a possible D gene is TRBD1 (6 bases). Per the germline V gene, CDR1 is SGHTA and CDR2 is FQGNSA. V lost 1 base and J lost 9, with 18 bases in between. The CDR3 consists of 15 residues. This CDR3 is CASSLDGGSHLRYTF. The DNA of the CDR3 is TGTGCCAGCAGCTTAGATGGGGGCAGTCACTTACGCTACACCTTC.